This T cell receptor beta chain was sequenced for a study of blood T cell repertoires in COVID-19. Turning to the study itself: COVID-19 samples from acute and convalescent phases originated in the United States, Italy and Spain. PBMCs, B-cell-depleted T cells, or T cells were the source of the cDNA or gDNA that made up the material.

This clone was seen only a few times. Authors' methods: Nucleated cell number was recorded as an estimate derived from reference gene primer amplification. Data came from immunoSEQ multiplex PCR; TCRdb stores just in-frame clones and leaves some out. V, J and clone size reflect that table, while D and trimming were determined from the DNA. The sample records some 100,000 clones, approximately 93% being singletons. This sequence was found in a man aged 50-59 years with active COVID-19. Material: peripheral blood.

The CDR3 DNA is TGTGCCAGCAGCCAAGAGCCAAATCCTCTCCGGGGTGGAAACACCATATATTTT. Amino acids: CASSQEPNPLRGGNTIYF. The chain links TRBV4-2 to TRBJ1-3; D is unresolved. Per germline, CDR1 LGHNA and CDR2 YNFKEQ. The V end was cut by 0 bases, the J end by 3 bases, with 18 bases between. The CDR3 length is 18 residues.